This TCR beta chain stems from a study of blood T cell repertoires in COVID-19. Generated by immunoSEQ multiplex PCR, the TCRdb table keeps only in-frame clones and is missing some. This table holds over 250,000 clones, roughly 80% found once. Cohorts were determined from participant-reported clinical history. Trimming cost V 2 bases and J 4 bases, with 11 bases left between them. CDR1 is SGHTA, CDR2 FQGTGA, per germline. CDR3 length: 14 amino acids. The chain is built from TRBV7-3 and TRBJ1-1, with a possible D match to TRBD1 (6 bases). Sequencing input: PBMCs or T cells enriched from blood (not recorded which). The origin of this receptor is a young man with acute COVID-19. CDR3 DNA: TGTGCCAGCAGCTTAGACAGGAGGTCCACTGAAGCTTTCTTT. It specifies CASSLDRRSTEAFF.